This T cell receptor (beta chain) was profiled in a study of control samples from healthy donors and cancer patients (TCRdb year 2020). The library was generated by the immunoSEQ multiplex PCR assay. Held by TCRdb, this immuneACCESS table contains in-frame sequences only and omits some clones. Under half of the omission traces to an unresolved V gene where checked; the cause of the rest is unknown. The sample table records tens of thousands of clones; 93% of these occur just once. In total, the top ten clones hold roughly 1.3% of the sample. Of note for this clone: Its antigen is currently not known. Base qualities are missing; no much larger clone stands one base away.

Looking up the germline V gene (reference sequence) yields CDR1 SGHNT and CDR2 YYREEE. The CDR3 measures 13 amino acids from cysteine to phenylalanine. Kept here is only the CDR3 DNA, which spans 39 bases and is read in frame from base 1. V loses 4 bases, J loses 6 bases, and the germline ends lie 14 bases apart. This receptor chain uses TRBV5-4 and TRBJ2-7, with a weak D call of TRBD2 (5 bases match). The clonotype comes from a woman aged 35 to 49 with lung cancer. The sample comprised PBMCs. In nucleotide form, the sequence is TGTGCCAGCAGCACAGCGGTAGAGGCCGAGCAGTACTTC. It specifies CASSTAVEAEQYF.